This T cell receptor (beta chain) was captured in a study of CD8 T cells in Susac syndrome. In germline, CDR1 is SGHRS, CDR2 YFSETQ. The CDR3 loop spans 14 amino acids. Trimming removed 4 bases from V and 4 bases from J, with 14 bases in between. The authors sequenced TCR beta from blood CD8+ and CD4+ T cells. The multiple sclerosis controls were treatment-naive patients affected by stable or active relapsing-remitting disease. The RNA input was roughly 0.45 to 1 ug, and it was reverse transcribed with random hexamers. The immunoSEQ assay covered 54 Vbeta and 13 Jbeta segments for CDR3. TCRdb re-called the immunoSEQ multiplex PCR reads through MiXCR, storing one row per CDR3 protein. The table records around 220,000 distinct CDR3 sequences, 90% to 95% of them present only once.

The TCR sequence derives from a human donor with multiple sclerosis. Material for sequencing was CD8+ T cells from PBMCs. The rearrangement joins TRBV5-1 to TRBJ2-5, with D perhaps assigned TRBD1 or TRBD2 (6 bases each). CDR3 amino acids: CASSPPRGRETQYF. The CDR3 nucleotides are TGCGCCAGCAGCCCCCCCCGGGGGCGAGAGACCCAGTACTTC.